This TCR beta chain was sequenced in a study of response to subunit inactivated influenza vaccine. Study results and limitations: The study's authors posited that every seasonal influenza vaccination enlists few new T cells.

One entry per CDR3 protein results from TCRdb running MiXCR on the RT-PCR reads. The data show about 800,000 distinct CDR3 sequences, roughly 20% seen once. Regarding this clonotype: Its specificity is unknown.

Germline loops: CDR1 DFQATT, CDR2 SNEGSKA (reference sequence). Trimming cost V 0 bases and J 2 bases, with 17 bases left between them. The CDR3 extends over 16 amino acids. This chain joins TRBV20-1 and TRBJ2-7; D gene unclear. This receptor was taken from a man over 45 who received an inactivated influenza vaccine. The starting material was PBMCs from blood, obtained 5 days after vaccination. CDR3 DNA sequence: TGCAGTGCTAGAGATGCCCGCCGGGCCTTAACCTACGAGCAGTACTTC. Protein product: CSARDARRALTYEQYF.